The 18 T cell receptor beta chains below come from one sample, sequenced in a study of liver allograft versus peripheral blood T cells. Looking at the study overall: Comparisons were made between T cell receptor repertoires found in transplanted livers and those circulating in recipients' peripheral blood.

TCRdb called the reads again in MiXCR, with one record for every CDR3 protein. Of over 9,000 distinct CDR3 sequences detected, about a fifth appear once; the ten largest clones hold about 1.2%. The receptors derive from a human patient who had a liver transplant. The graft donor may have given rise to some T cells.

By proportion, this clonotype is medium-sized (0.01 to 0.1%). The rearrangement uses TRBV7-2 and TRBJ1-2; tentative D call: TRBD1 (5 bases). Per the germline V gene, CDR1 is SGHTA and CDR2 is FQGNSA. The CDR3 length is 15 residues. V was pared by 4 bases and J by 4 bases, with 16 bases between. CDR3 in DNA: TGTGCCAGCAGCTCGCAGGAGGCAGGGCCCTATGGCTACACCTTC. This gives the protein CASSSQEAGPYGYTF.

This clonotype is judged medium-sized (0.01 to 0.1%). The chain uses TRBV19 and TRBJ1-4; 10 bases fit TRBD1. CDR1 and CDR2 from the germline V gene are LNHDA and SQIVND (reference sequence). This CDR3 has 13 residues. The ends lost 10 bases at V and 8 bases at J; junction bases unmatched: 7. The CDR3 DNA reads TGTGCCACCGGCGGGACAGGGGTGGAAAAACTGTTTTTT. It translates to CATGGTGVEKLFF.

Comments on this clonotype: A read error may explain this, as a much larger clone is one base away. The rearrangement links TRBV30 to TRBJ1-1; possible D gene TRBD1, 6 bases. Germline V gene data show CDR1 as GTSNPN and CDR2 as SVGIG (reference sequence). The CDR3 spans 12 residues. The CDR3 loop reads CAWSVQGTVAFF. The CDR3 DNA is TGTGCCTGGAGTGTACAGGGCACTGTAGCTTTCTTT.

This clonotype was found many times. V gene TRBV13 combines with J gene TRBJ2-7, with 10 bases lining up with TRBD2. CDR3 length: 17 amino acids. V trimming: 4 bases; J trimming: 2 bases; junction bases outside the gene matches: 11. Germline CDR1 reads PRHDT; CDR2 reads FYEKMQ (reference sequence). The CDR3 DNA reads TGTGCCAGCAGCTCTCGGCCCGCTAGCGGGGGTCCCTACGAGCAGTACTTC. This sequence encodes CASSSRPASGGPYEQYF.

This clonotype is labeled as medium-sized. The chain combines TRBV27 with TRBJ1-2; 7 nucleotides line up with TRBD1. CDR1 MNHEY and CDR2 SMNVEV come from the germline V gene (reference sequence). This CDR3 region has 21 residues. V shed 8 bases and J 5 bases; nucleotides not matched to a gene: 32. Here the CDR3 DNA reads TGTGCCAGCTCTTTGTCCGGGACAGCCCCATACCTTGACCCGTTACGTTATGGCTACACCTTC. This encodes CASSLSGTAPYLDPLRYGYTF.

In this sample, this clonotype turned up a few times. This chain links TRBV19 with TRBJ2-7; tentatively, D is TRBD1 or TRBD2 (7 bases each). Between the trimmed V and J ends, which lost 4 bases and 7 bases, there was a span of 14 bases. This CDR3 region has 13 residues. Germline CDR1 is LNHDA and CDR2 is SQIVND (reference sequence). CDR3 coding DNA: TGTGCCAGTAGTACATACAGGGGAGGGGAGCAGTACTTC. Amino acid sequence: CASSTYRGGEQYF.

This clonotype was detected many times. This chain uses TRBV19 with TRBJ2-7; D unresolved. The V end lost 1 base, the J end lost 0 bases, and 10 bases lay between the germline ends. Germline V gives CDR1 LNHDA, CDR2 SQIVND (reference sequence). The CDR3 is 15 residues long. The CDR3 protein is CASSIAGLLSYEQYF. The CDR3 DNA sequence: TGTGCCAGTAGTATAGCGGGTCTACTCTCCTACGAGCAGTACTTC.

This clonotype qualifies as medium-sized. The chain couples TRBV19 to TRBJ1-1, with 7 bases matching TRBD1. Germline assignment: CDR1 LNHDA and CDR2 SQIVND (reference sequence). The CDR3 is 13 amino acids. The V gene end was trimmed by 9 bases and the J gene end by 4 bases; junction bases not matched to a gene: 8. The CDR3 DNA sequence: TGTGCCAGCCAGCCGACAGGGACCACTGAAGCTTTCTTT. It codes for CASQPTGTTEAFF.

The V call is TRBV5-5, the J call TRBJ1-3; 7 bases match TRBD1. Germline loops: CDR1 SGHKS, CDR2 YYEKEE (reference sequence). There are 15 residues in the CDR3. Losses at the gene ends were 4 bases for V and 3 bases for J; bases not matched to a gene: 7. CDR3 residues: CASSLETGFGNTIYF. CDR3 DNA: TGTGCCAGCAGCCTGGAGACAGGGTTTGGAAACACCATATATTTT.

This clonotype has just a few counts. The J gene is TRBJ1-2, the V gene TRBV20-1; 7 bases are a match to TRBD1. CDR3 size: 13 residues. The germline CDR1 and CDR2 sequences are DFQATT and SNEGSKA (reference sequence). V shed 5 bases and J 8 bases; nucleotides not matched to a gene: 11. CDR3 region: CSALQTGVWGYTF. DNA for the CDR3: TGCAGTGCTCTTCAAACAGGGGTTTGGGGCTACACCTTC.

In this sample, this clonotype is medium-sized (0.01 to 0.1%). The rearrangement joins TRBV10-3 to TRBJ2-1; possibly TRBD2 for D (7 bases). The V end was cut by 11 bases, the J end by 5 bases, with 16 bases between. The CDR3 extends over 13 amino acids. Germline CDR1 ENHRY, CDR2 SYGVKD. CDR3 in amino acids: CAAETGGNNEQFF. In DNA form, the CDR3 reads TGTGCCGCTGAAACGGGGGGCAACAATGAGCAGTTCTTC.

Judged by abundance, this clonotype is medium-sized. V is TRBV18 and J is TRBJ1-2; TRBD1 might be the D (5 bases). This CDR3 is built from 14 residues. Trimming left V 3 bases short and J 4 bases short, with 12 bases between. The germline V gene has CDR1 KGHSH and CDR2 LQKENI. The CDR3 sequence: CASSPRDPIYGYTF. The CDR3 nucleotides read TGTGCCAGCTCACCCCGGGACCCTATCTATGGCTACACCTTC.

This clonotype is deemed medium-sized (0.01 to 0.1%). The chain has TRBV7-2 and TRBJ1-6; a possible D gene is TRBD1 (5 bases). Deletions cut 4 bases from V and 3 bases from J, with 13 bases between. Germline-derived CDR1 and CDR2 are SGHTA and FQGNSA. This CDR3 has 16 amino acids. The CDR3 DNA reads TGTGCCAGCAGCTCGTCGGGACGGAACTATAATTCACCCCTCCACTTT. This gives the protein CASSSSGRNYNSPLHF.

This clonotype has just a few counts. The chain has TRBV12-3 or TRBV12-4 and TRBJ1-2; D perhaps matches TRBD1 (6 bases). The V gene lost 6 bases and the J gene lost 2 bases, with 10 bases spanning the gap. This CDR3 contains 13 residues. CDR3 protein: CASSPDRNYGYTF. The CDR3 DNA follows: TGTGCCAGCAGCCCTGACAGGAACTATGGCTACACCTTC.

CDR3 loop: CASSTRESDEQYF. The CDR3 coding sequence is TGTGCCAGCTCGACCAGGGAAAGCGACGAGCAGTACTTC. The chain couples TRBV18 to TRBJ2-7; TRBD1 might be the D (5 bases). V was clipped by 6 bases and J by 5 bases, with 14 bases between them. Germline V lookup: CDR1 KGHSH, CDR2 LQKENI. CDR3 size: 13 residues.

By sample fraction, this clonotype is medium-sized. This chain joins TRBV19 and TRBJ1-1; 12 bases agree with TRBD1. Germline V CDR1 and CDR2: LNHDA, SQIVND (reference sequence). The V and J ends lost 4 bases and 2 bases, in that order; junction bases with no gene match: 2. The CDR3 runs 15 residues. As DNA, the CDR3 is TGTGCCAGTAGTACGGGACAGGGGGCAAACACTGAAGCTTTCTTT. Protein product: CASSTGQGANTEAFF. The complete variable domain, with remaining parts taken from reference TRBV19 and TRBJ1-1, reads DGGITQSPKYLFRKEGQNVTLSCEQNLNHDAMYWYRQDPGQGLRLIYYSQIVNDFQKGDIAEGYSVSREKKESFPLTVTSAQKNPTAFYLCASSTGQGANTEAFFGQGTRLTVV.

This clonotype is medium-sized (0.01 to 0.1%) in the sample. The CDR3 nucleotides are TGTGCCAGCAGCTTAAGGGACGCTGATGAAGCTTTCTTT. It encodes CASSLRDADEAFF. V and J are TRBV7-2 and TRBJ1-1, with D perhaps matching TRBD1 (5 bases). CDR1 and CDR2 (germline): SGHTA, FQGNSA. The V and J ends lost 2 bases and 7 bases respectively, with 11 bases between them. The CDR3 runs 13 residues.

This clonotype is categorized as medium-sized (0.01 to 0.1%). The CDR3 sequence: CASSIRDTENQPQHF. The DNA for the CDR3 is TGTGCCAGTAGTATAAGGGACACAGAAAATCAGCCCCAGCATTTT. This chain links TRBV19 with TRBJ1-5; TRBD1 might be the D (6 bases). The germline V gene encodes CDR1 LNHDA and CDR2 SQIVND (reference sequence). The CDR3 loop spans 15 amino acids. V lost 2 bases, J lost 4 bases, and 12 bases lay in between.